These T cell receptor beta chains were read from a single sample in a study of T cell repertoires in cytomegalovirus infection. TCRdb fed the reads into MiXCR, producing one record per CDR3 protein. The sample includes 680,000 or so distinct CDR3 sequences, 35% seen only once; the top ten take roughly 2.8%. Sequencing was performed on PBMCs. The receptors stem from a human donor in good health (CMV status not recorded). Some clones in this sample may be carry-over from other donors' samples. CDR3s include the opening cysteine and the closing phenylalanine or tryptophan. Each record gives: V gene, clone size, D gene, J gene, CDR3 protein, CDR3 DNA. A D gene is named only where the DNA matches it firmly. Clone size, where shown, is once, few, many, or a class for clones that have expanded.

v_call: TRBV19
clone_size: .
d_call: TRBD1
j_call: TRBJ1-1
cdr3_aa: CASSTNRGTARNTEAFF
cdr3_nt: TGTGCCAGTAGTACCAATCGTGGGACAGCTAGGAACACTGAAGCTTTCTTT

v_call: TRBV4-2
clone_size: many
d_call: .
j_call: TRBJ1-4
cdr3_aa: CASSQERRANEKLFF
cdr3_nt: TGTGCCAGCAGCCAAGAAAGGAGGGCTAATGAAAAACTGTTTTTT

v_call: TRBV6-5
clone_size: many
d_call: .
j_call: TRBJ2-7
cdr3_aa: CASSYLESYEQYF
cdr3_nt: TGTGCCAGCAGTTACTTAGAGTCCTACGAGCAGTACTTC

v_call: TRBV6-5
clone_size: few
d_call: TRBD1
j_call: TRBJ2-7
cdr3_aa: CASSEVADRAYEQYF
cdr3_nt: TGTGCCAGCAGTGAGGTTGCCGACAGGGCTTACGAGCAGTACTTC

v_call: TRBV6-6
clone_size: .
d_call: .
j_call: TRBJ2-3
cdr3_aa: CASSYGQGGDTQYF
cdr3_nt: TGTGCCAGCAGTTACGGACAGGGAGGGGATACGCAGTATTTT

v_call: TRBV7-2
clone_size: .
d_call: .
j_call: TRBJ2-1
cdr3_aa: CASSFTGLARNNEQFF
cdr3_nt: TGTGCCAGCAGCTTTACCGGTCTAGCGAGAAACAATGAGCAGTTCTTC

v_call: TRBV19
clone_size: .
d_call: .
j_call: TRBJ2-1
cdr3_aa: CASSPYGELGGEQFF
cdr3_nt: TGTGCCAGTAGTCCCTACGGGGAACTAGGGGGTGAGCAGTTCTTC

v_call: TRBV2
clone_size: .
d_call: .
j_call: TRBJ1-3
cdr3_aa: CASSENRGNTIYF
cdr3_nt: TGTGCCAGCAGTGAGAACAGGGGAAACACCATATATTTT

v_call: TRBV11-2
clone_size: .
d_call: TRBD2
j_call: TRBJ2-2
cdr3_aa: CASSFRLASNTGELFF
cdr3_nt: TGTGCCAGCAGCTTTAGACTAGCGTCGAACACCGGGGAGCTGTTTTTT

v_call: TRBV15
clone_size: .
d_call: TRBD1
j_call: TRBJ1-5
cdr3_aa: CATSRGQGHDQPQHF
cdr3_nt: TGTGCCACCAGCAGAGGACAGGGTCACGATCAGCCCCAGCATTTT

v_call: TRBV2
clone_size: .
d_call: .
j_call: TRBJ2-1
cdr3_aa: CASTSDWINEQFF
cdr3_nt: TGTGCCAGCACCTCAGACTGGATCAATGAGCAGTTCTTC

v_call: TRBV11-2
clone_size: few
d_call: .
j_call: TRBJ1-2
cdr3_aa: CASSWEDRGGGYTF
cdr3_nt: TGTGCCAGCAGCTGGGAGGACAGAGGGGGAGGCTACACCTTC

v_call: TRBV10-3
clone_size: .
d_call: TRBD2
j_call: TRBJ2-5
cdr3_aa: CAISESGSGLTKSQETQYF
cdr3_nt: TGTGCCATCAGTGAGTCGGGATCGGGACTAACTAAATCCCAAGAGACCCAGTACTTC

v_call: TRBV7-3
clone_size: few
d_call: .
j_call: TRBJ1-6
cdr3_aa: CASSRDNAWGSPLHF
cdr3_nt: TGTGCCAGCAGCCGGGACAACGCGTGGGGTTCACCCCTCCACTTT

v_call: TRBV7-9
clone_size: .
d_call: .
j_call: TRBJ2-7
cdr3_aa: CASSQGLISYEQYF
cdr3_nt: TGTGCCAGCAGCCAAGGACTGATTTCCTACGAGCAGTACTTC

v_call: TRBV4-1
clone_size: .
d_call: TRBD1
j_call: TRBJ1-2
cdr3_aa: CASSQGRAAPGTVF
cdr3_nt: TGCGCCAGCAGCCAAGGCCGGGCCGCACCCGGGACAGTCTTC

v_call: TRBV7-2
clone_size: many
d_call: .
j_call: TRBJ2-2
cdr3_aa: CASSLVQGGSGELFF
cdr3_nt: TGTGCCAGCAGCTTAGTACAGGGGGGGTCCGGGGAGCTGTTTTTT

v_call: TRBV27
clone_size: few
d_call: TRBD1
j_call: TRBJ2-7
cdr3_aa: CASSPGRDRSYEQYF
cdr3_nt: TGTGCCAGCAGTCCGGGCCGGGACAGGTCCTACGAGCAGTACTTC

v_call: TRBV14
clone_size: few
d_call: .
j_call: TRBJ2-7
cdr3_aa: CASSLPGLTYEQYF
cdr3_nt: TGTGCCAGCAGCCTACCGGGACTCACCTACGAGCAGTACTTC

v_call: TRBV7-2
clone_size: many
d_call: .
j_call: TRBJ2-3
cdr3_aa: CASSLRTDTQYF
cdr3_nt: TGTGCCAGCAGCTTACGAACAGATACGCAGTATTTT

v_call: TRBV12-3/TRBV12-4
clone_size: .
d_call: .
j_call: TRBJ1-3
cdr3_aa: CAIRNGVSGNTIYF
cdr3_nt: TGTGCCATTAGGAACGGAGTCTCTGGAAACACCATATATTTT

v_call: TRBV7-2
clone_size: many
d_call: .
j_call: TRBJ2-3
cdr3_aa: CASSLPTRPDTQYF
cdr3_nt: TGTGCCAGCAGCTTGCCGACTAGACCAGATACGCAGTATTTT

v_call: TRBV7-9
clone_size: .
d_call: .
j_call: TRBJ1-1
cdr3_aa: CASSLGRDEFPEAFF
cdr3_nt: TGTGCCAGCAGCTTAGGACGGGACGAATTCCCTGAAGCTTTCTTT

v_call: TRBV20-1
clone_size: .
d_call: .
j_call: TRBJ1-4
cdr3_aa: CSARDPSGQGGEKLFF
cdr3_nt: .

v_call: TRBV6-5
clone_size: .
d_call: .
j_call: TRBJ1-6
cdr3_aa: CASSYSYSGANNSPLHF
cdr3_nt: TGTGCCAGCAGTTATAGCTACTCCGGCGCAAATAATTCACCCCTCCACTTT

v_call: TRBV5-6
clone_size: few
d_call: .
j_call: TRBJ2-2
cdr3_aa: CASSSYRDTGELFF
cdr3_nt: TGTGCCAGCAGCTCTTACAGGGATACCGGGGAGCTGTTTTTT

v_call: TRBV7-2
clone_size: .
d_call: TRBD1
j_call: TRBJ2-7
cdr3_aa: CASSSRGQGEQYF
cdr3_nt: TGTGCCAGCAGCTCTAGGGGGCAGGGTGAGCAGTACTTC

v_call: TRBV7-9
clone_size: many
d_call: .
j_call: TRBJ1-6
cdr3_aa: CASSLSGSRDSPLHF
cdr3_nt: TGTGCCAGCAGCTTATCAGGGTCGAGGGATTCACCCCTCCACTTT

v_call: TRBV28
clone_size: .
d_call: .
j_call: TRBJ2-2
cdr3_aa: CASSQAFGELFF
cdr3_nt: TGTGCCAGCAGTCAGGCGTTCGGGGAGCTGTTTTTT

v_call: TRBV4-1
clone_size: few
d_call: TRBD1
j_call: TRBJ1-2
cdr3_aa: CASSQDGQGNGYTF
cdr3_nt: TGCGCCAGCAGCCAAGACGGACAGGGTAATGGCTACACCTTC

v_call: TRBV5-1
clone_size: .
d_call: TRBD1
j_call: TRBJ2-3
cdr3_aa: CASSLGQGVGTDTQYF
cdr3_nt: TGCGCCAGCAGCCTAGGACAGGGTGTCGGCACAGATACGCAGTATTTT

v_call: TRBV5-6
clone_size: few
d_call: TRBD1
j_call: TRBJ2-5
cdr3_aa: CASRRTGGEGTQYF
cdr3_nt: TGTGCCAGCAGGCGGACAGGGGGCGAGGGGACCCAGTACTTC

v_call: TRBV7-2
clone_size: few
d_call: .
j_call: TRBJ1-2
cdr3_aa: CASSLGRAQTNYGYTF
cdr3_nt: TGTGCCAGCAGCTTAGGCAGGGCCCAAACTAACTATGGCTACACCTTC

v_call: TRBV5-1
clone_size: .
d_call: TRBD1
j_call: TRBJ2-7
cdr3_aa: CASSSPVTGGFDEQYF
cdr3_nt: TGCGCCAGCAGCTCCCCCGTCACAGGGGGGTTCGACGAGCAGTACTTC

v_call: TRBV19
clone_size: .
d_call: .
j_call: TRBJ1-1
cdr3_aa: CASSLRVNTEAVF
cdr3_nt: TGTGCCAGTAGTCTCAGGGTGAACACTGAAGCTGTCTTT

v_call: TRBV12-3/TRBV12-4
clone_size: few
d_call: TRBD1
j_call: TRBJ1-2
cdr3_aa: CASSLVEWTGPHF
cdr3_nt: TGTGCCAGCAGTTTAGTCGAATGGACAGGGCCGCACTTC

v_call: TRBV7-6
clone_size: .
d_call: TRBD2
j_call: TRBJ2-3
cdr3_aa: CASSPNEVRGADTQYF
cdr3_nt: TGTGCCAGCAGCCCGAATGAGGTGCGGGGGGCAGATACGCAGTATTTT

v_call: TRBV6-4
clone_size: .
d_call: TRBD1
j_call: TRBJ1-4
cdr3_aa: CASSDSDRVDEKLFF
cdr3_nt: TGTGCCAGCAGTGACTCTGACAGGGTGGATGAAAAACTGTTTTTT

v_call: TRBV12-3/TRBV12-4
clone_size: .
d_call: .
j_call: TRBJ1-2
cdr3_aa: CASSLYTRADGYGYTF
cdr3_nt: TGTGCCAGCAGTTTATATACCCGAGCCGATGGGTATGGCTACACCTTC

v_call: TRBV5-1
clone_size: .
d_call: .
j_call: TRBJ2-7
cdr3_aa: CASSRGPNYEQYF
cdr3_nt: TGCGCCAGCAGCAGGGGACCAAACTACGAGCAGTACTTC

v_call: TRBV7-9
clone_size: .
d_call: TRBD1
j_call: TRBJ1-5
cdr3_aa: CASSAWTGPTHQPQHF
cdr3_nt: TGTGCCAGCAGCGCCTGGACAGGGCCGACGCATCAGCCCCAGCATTTT

v_call: TRBV11-2
clone_size: .
d_call: TRBD1
j_call: TRBJ1-2
cdr3_aa: CASSYRDSFNYGYTF
cdr3_nt: TGTGCCAGCAGCTACCGGGACAGCTTTAACTATGGCTACACCTTC

v_call: TRBV7-2
clone_size: many
d_call: TRBD1
j_call: TRBJ2-1
cdr3_aa: CASSLEDRGLVVVRNEQFF
cdr3_nt: TGTGCCAGCAGCTTAGAAGACAGGGGGCTAGTCGTCGTGAGGAATGAGCAGTTCTTC

v_call: TRBV12-3/TRBV12-4
clone_size: many
d_call: .
j_call: TRBJ2-7
cdr3_aa: CASSLEGNSYEQYF
cdr3_nt: TGTGCCAGCAGTTTAGAAGGAAACTCCTACGAGCAGTACTTC

v_call: TRBV10-2
clone_size: few
d_call: .
j_call: TRBJ2-5
cdr3_aa: CASSEYRVSAETQYF
cdr3_nt: TGCGCCAGCAGTGAGTATCGGGTCAGCGCGGAGACCCAGTACTTC

v_call: TRBV28
clone_size: .
d_call: TRBD1
j_call: TRBJ2-2
cdr3_aa: CASTGGAFNTGVLFF
cdr3_nt: TGTGCCAGCACAGGGGGCGCTTTCAACACCGGGGTGCTGTTTTTT

v_call: TRBV7-8
clone_size: .
d_call: .
j_call: TRBJ2-5
cdr3_aa: CASSLWGQGGETQYF
cdr3_nt: TGTGCCAGCAGCTTATGGGGGCAGGGCGGCGAGACCCAGTACTTC

v_call: TRBV28
clone_size: .
d_call: TRBD2
j_call: TRBJ2-7
cdr3_aa: CASSAPSAGDYEQYF
cdr3_nt: TGTGCCAGCAGTGCCCCTTCAGCGGGAGACTACGAGCAGTACTTC

v_call: TRBV12-3/TRBV12-4
clone_size: .
d_call: .
j_call: TRBJ2-5
cdr3_aa: CASRGPPVETQYF
cdr3_nt: TGTGCCAGCCGGGGACCGCCGGTAGAGACCCAGTACTTC